This T cell receptor beta chain was captured in a study of a mutant IDH1 vaccine in newly diagnosed glioma. As to this clone: Its matching antigen is unknown.

Data came from immunoSEQ multiplex PCR; TCRdb stores just in-frame clones and leaves some out. There are about 92,000 clones in the sample; over 75% occur only once, and 7.5% lies in the top ten. Time point: baseline, week 1 (first vaccination visit). Stated treatment: pre-vaccination baseline after standard-of-care therapy. Overall study findings and caveats: Apparently unrelated to pseudoprogression were changes in the top peripheral T cell clonotypes.

The source was PBMCs, collected from a glioma patient treated with radiotherapy, temozolomide or both. This TCR came from a man aged 40-49 years with glioma.

CDR3 amino acids: CASSPHLDSLAKNIQYF. CDR3 nucleotides: TGTGCCAGCAGCCCCCACTTGGACAGTCTAGCCAAAAACATTCAGTACTTC. J is TRBJ2-4 and V is TRBV7-2; D is possibly TRBD1 (6 bases). Germline values: CDR1 SGHTA, CDR2 FQGNSA. The CDR3 is 17 residues long. Trimming removed 5 bases at V and 0 bases at J, with 17 bases between.